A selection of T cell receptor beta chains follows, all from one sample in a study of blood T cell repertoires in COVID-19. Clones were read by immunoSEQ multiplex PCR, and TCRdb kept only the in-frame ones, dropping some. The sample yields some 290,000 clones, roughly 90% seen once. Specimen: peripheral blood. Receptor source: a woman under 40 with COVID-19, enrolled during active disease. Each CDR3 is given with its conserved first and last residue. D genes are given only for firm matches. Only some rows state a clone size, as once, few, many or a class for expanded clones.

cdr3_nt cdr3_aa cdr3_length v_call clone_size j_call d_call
TGTGCCAGCAGCGTATCGAGCGGAAACACCATATATTTT CASSVSSGNTIYF 13 TRBV9 NA TRBJ1-3 NA
TGTGCCAGCAGCCCCCCGGGACTAGCGGGAGGGCAAGAGCAGTACTTC CASSPPGLAGGQEQYF 16 TRBV7-2 NA TRBJ2-7 TRBD2
TGTGCCAGCAGCGTCCCGACTAGCGGGGGCCATGAGCAGTTCTTC CASSVPTSGGHEQFF 15 TRBV9 NA TRBJ2-1 TRBD2
TGTGCCAGCAGCAGGGCCCCCCGCCACTCTGGAAACACCATATATTTT CASSRAPRHSGNTIYF 16 TRBV21-1 NA TRBJ1-3 NA
TGCGCCAGCAGTGAGCGGACAGATTTTAACTATGGCTACACCTTC CASSERTDFNYGYTF 15 TRBV10-2 NA TRBJ1-2 NA
TGTGCCAGCAGCCAAGCAAGGGGCAGCTTGAATGAAAAACTGTTTTTT CASSQARGSLNEKLFF 16 TRBV14 NA TRBJ1-4 NA
TGTGCCAGCAGGCAACTTATAGCTACACTTCGCACTGAAGCTTTCTTT CASRQLIATLRTEAFF 16 TRBV21-1 NA TRBJ1-1 NA
TGCAGTGCTAGTAAATTACTAGCGGGAAGGAACAATGAGCAGTTCTTC CSASKLLAGRNNEQFF 16 TRBV20-1 few TRBJ2-1 TRBD2
TGTGCCACCAGTGATTTTTCTAAAGGGGGTTTGGACACCGGGGAGCTGTTTTTT CATSDFSKGGLDTGELFF 18 TRBV24-1 NA TRBJ2-2 NA
TGTGCCAGCTCACCCGGGACAGGGGATAGCAATCAGCCCCAGCATTTT CASSPGTGDSNQPQHF 16 TRBV18 once TRBJ1-5 TRBD1
TGCGCCAGCAGCCAAGAAATTCGGGGGAACAATGAAAAACTGTTTTTT CASSQEIRGNNEKLFF 16 TRBV4-1 NA TRBJ1-4 NA
TGTGCCAGCAGCTCACAGATGAACACTGAAGCTTTCTTT CASSSQMNTEAFF 13 TRBV7-2 NA TRBJ1-1 NA
TGTGCCAGCAGCTTAGTGCGCGCCGTCGGGTACGAGCAGTACTTC CASSLVRAVGYEQYF 15 TRBV7-2 NA TRBJ2-7 NA
TGTGCCAGCTCACTCGGACTAGCCTCCTACAATGAGCAGTTCTTC CASSLGLASYNEQFF 15 TRBV18 NA TRBJ2-1 TRBD2
TGTGCCTGGAATATTGGCGGGGAGACCCAGTACTTC CAWNIGGETQYF 12 TRBV30 NA TRBJ2-5 NA
TGCGCCAGCAGCGGAGTGGGAGGTTCCTACAATGAGCAGTTCTTC CASSGVGGSYNEQFF 15 TRBV5-1 once TRBJ2-1 NA
TGTGCCACCAGTGACGGGAGTGGCCCCGAGCAGTACTTC CATSDGSGPEQYF 13 TRBV24-1 NA TRBJ2-7 NA
TGTGCCAGCAGTGGTGGTAGGAGCGCCGGGGAGCTGTTTTTT CASSGGRSAGELFF 14 TRBV2 NA TRBJ2-2 NA
TGTGCCAGCAGTGAATCGGGGGGCGGCCCGTATGGCTACACCTTC CASSESGGGPYGYTF 15 TRBV6-1 NA TRBJ1-2 NA
TGTGCCAGCAGCCGTCAGGGGGGAGAGCAGTTCTTC CASSRQGGEQFF 12 TRBV7-3 NA TRBJ2-1 NA
TGTGCCTGGAGCGCCACCTCGGGCAATCAGCCCCAGCATTTT CAWSATSGNQPQHF 14 TRBV30 NA TRBJ1-5 NA
TGCAGTGCTAGTGTCGGCGGGAGTCCAGATACGCAGTATTTT CSASVGGSPDTQYF 14 TRBV20-1 NA TRBJ2-3 TRBD2
TGTGCCAGCACCGGGACAGGGGTAAGCACTGAAGCTTTCTTT CASTGTGVSTEAFF 14 TRBV6-5 NA TRBJ1-1 TRBD1
TGTGCCAGCAGCTTAAATTCGGGAGGCGAGCAGTACTTC CASSLNSGGEQYF 13 TRBV7-3 NA TRBJ2-7 TRBD2
TGTGCCAGCAGTTTCGGACAGGGCTATGGCTACACCTTC CASSFGQGYGYTF 13 TRBV11-2 NA TRBJ1-2 TRBD1
TGTGCCAGCAGCCATACTAGCGGAGGATACAATGAGCAGTTCTTC CASSHTSGGYNEQFF 15 TRBV3-1/TRBV3-2 NA TRBJ2-1 TRBD2
TGTGCCAGCAGCTGGACAGGGGGCCGGGAGACCCAGTACTTC CASSWTGGRETQYF 14 TRBV5-6 NA TRBJ2-5 TRBD1
TGTGCCTCGTTACAGGCCCTGGGTCCTTTCTCTGGAAACACCATATATTTT CASLQALGPFSGNTIYF 17 TRBV19 few TRBJ1-3 NA
TGTGCCAGCAGTTTGGTTCGCGGCGACACCGGGGAGCTGTTTTTT CASSLVRGDTGELFF 15 TRBV28 NA TRBJ2-2 NA
TGTGCCAGCAGCCGCGGAGGCCGCCAAGAGACCCAGTACTTC CASSRGGRQETQYF 14 TRBV28 NA TRBJ2-5 NA
TGTGCCTGGAGTACCCGGACTCCTCGTAATCAGCCCCAGCATTTT CAWSTRTPRNQPQHF 15 TRBV30 NA TRBJ1-5 NA
TGTGCCACGTCCCGGGACAGGGATGATGAGCAGTTCTTC CATSRDRDDEQFF 13 TRBV6-5 NA TRBJ2-1 TRBD1
TGTGCCAGCAGCTCCGGTGCGAATAGCGAGCAGTACTTC CASSSGANSEQYF 13 TRBV9 NA TRBJ2-7 NA
TGTGCCAGCAGCCAAGATGCGGCTAGCGGGAGGAATGAGCAGTACTTC CASSQDAASGRNEQYF 16 TRBV4-2 few TRBJ2-7 TRBD2
TGTGCCAGCAGTTTCCGGTCAGGGCCTTACGAGCAGTACTTC CASSFRSGPYEQYF 14 TRBV27 NA TRBJ2-7 NA
TGTGCCAGCAGTTCCCTCGGACACGGCAGGCAAGAGACCCAGTACTTC CASSSLGHGRQETQYF 16 TRBV6-2/TRBV6-3 few TRBJ2-5 NA
TGTGCCAGTAGTGCTTTGACTAGCGGGAAGGGGGAGACCCAGTACTTC CASSALTSGKGETQYF 16 TRBV19 NA TRBJ2-5 TRBD2
TGTGCCAGCAGCACAAGGACAGGAGGTCAGCCCCAGCATTTT CASSTRTGGQPQHF 14 TRBV5-6 NA TRBJ1-5 TRBD1
TGTGCCTGGACCGCGGGGACCTCCTACAATGAGCAGTTCTTC CAWTAGTSYNEQFF 14 TRBV30 NA TRBJ2-1 NA
TGCAGCGTCGCTAACAGACCGAACACCGGGGAGCTGTTTTTT CSVANRPNTGELFF 14 TRBV29-1 NA TRBJ2-2 NA
TGTGCCAGCACTCCCGGGGACTCGCCGGAGGATACGCAGTATTTT CASTPGDSPEDTQYF 15 TRBV2 NA TRBJ2-3 NA
TGTGCCAGTAGGAACCCCGGGACAGGGGATTGGCCCCAGCATTTT CASRNPGTGDWPQHF 15 TRBV19 NA TRBJ1-5 TRBD1
TGTGCCAGCAGTTATTCCCGGGACATGACCTATGGCTACACCTTC CASSYSRDMTYGYTF 15 TRBV6-5 NA TRBJ1-2 NA
TGTGCCAGTAGTCCCTCAGGGGAGACCCAGTACTTC CASSPSGETQYF 12 TRBV19 NA TRBJ2-5 NA